The entry below gives a single T cell receptor beta chain sequence along with its context. The antigen remains undetermined. These data are taken from a study of cytomegalovirus exposure and HLA in healthy donors. Study-level background: When fewer than 500 donors were genotyped, roughly four fifths of them were found to fall in the Caucasian-associated ancestry cluster.

Study outcomes and limitations: According to an earlier analysis, most TCR beta V segments yielded productive rearrangements about 90% or about 30% of the time.

Both 60 Vbeta primers and 13 Jbeta primers went into the PCR. TCRdb keeps only in-frame clones here, not all; method: immunoSEQ multiplex PCR. The sample lists approximately 130,000 clones; about four fifths were seen once. This CDR3 has 16 amino acids. Per the germline V gene, CDR1 is MNHEY and CDR2 is SMNVEV (reference sequence). V shed 2 bases and J 0 bases; nucleotides not matched to a gene: 5. Material: PBMCs. The receptor was derived from a woman in her 40s in good health and CMV-seronegative. The chain employs TRBV27 and TRBJ1-1; 8 positions match TRBD1. The CDR3 DNA follows: TGTGCCAGCAGTTTAAAGGACAGGGCCATGAACACTGAAGCTTTCTTT. Translation gives CASSLKDRAMNTEAFF.